This T cell receptor (beta chain) was retrieved from a study of vaccination effects on CD4 cells after COVID-19. Germline V gives CDR1 ENHRY, CDR2 SYGVKD. Trimming cost V 5 bases and J 10 bases; bases outside gene matches: 11. This CDR3 spans 15 amino acids. Repertoires were generated with immunoSEQ multiplex PCR, while TCRdb's copy carries only in-frame clones and drops some. Altogether 42,000 or so clones are present, around 70% being singletons, with the ten largest covering less than 10%. To note about this clone: Its antigen is not known.

Cultured cells yielded isolated CD4+ T cells after less than 11 days. BNT162b2 vaccine or mRNA-1273 vaccine was given to participants in two doses. Sequencing used CD4+ T cells from PBMCs cultured without peptide, obtained after COVID-19 vaccination. The sequence came from a human donor who received a COVID-19 vaccine. This rearrangement joins TRBV10-3 to TRBJ1-4; 9 nucleotides align to TRBD1. In DNA, the CDR3 is TGTGCCATCAGTTCAGCGTCCCGGGACAGGGTAAAACTGTTTTTT. It translates to CAISSASRDRVKLFF.